The subject of this entry is one TCR beta chain. The antigen is not known. The selected patients with pancreatic ductal adenocarcinoma had surgery but no neoadjuvant therapy. This specimen comes from a study of T cells in pancreatic ductal adenocarcinoma. Germline CDR1 is SNHLY and CDR2 is FYNNEI. The CDR3 loop spans 14 amino acids. Trimming removed 5 bases from V and 8 bases from J; junction bases left unmatched: 5. Study-wide results and caveats: Tumor and blood clonality did not differ significantly, about 0.112 versus 0.072. Unique clonotypes were approximately 8-fold more numerous in blood than in tumor.

Method: immunoSEQ multiplex PCR; TCRdb's copy keeps in-frame clones and lacks some. The table includes about 100,000 clones, about 95% detected once. V usage is TRBV2 and J usage is TRBJ2-2; 10 bases align to TRBD1. This receptor was taken from a human donor with pancreatic ductal adenocarcinoma. The sequencing input was PBMCs. The CDR3: CASSWTGGQGELFF. The CDR3, as DNA: TGTGCCAGCAGTTGGACAGGGGGGCAGGGGGAGCTGTTTTTT.